This T cell receptor (beta chain) derives from a study of human T cells and chemical hapten exposure. Overall study results and limits: With patch test score, the counts of PT1 expanded TCRs showed a positive correlation.

Each cDNA molecule in the library carried unique molecular identifiers. In TCRdb, the RACE reads were re-called with MiXCR into one record per CDR3 protein. The sample yields about 62,000 distinct CDR3 sequences, about 7% seen once. Trimming removed 1 base from V and 4 bases from J; junction bases left unmatched: 7. Germline V gene sequence: CDR1 DFQATT, CDR2 SNEGSKA (reference sequence). This CDR3 has 15 residues. This clonotype was observed at least ten times. Its antigen is currently unknown. The time point denotes: pre-sensitization, week 0. Treatment here: therapeutic diphenylcyclopropenone sensitization with weekly scalp DPC. Alopecia patients, 18 to 70 years old and DPC-suitable, served as donors.

The chain links TRBV20-1 to TRBJ2-1, with 7 bases that match TRBD2. The sample here was whole blood, taken in connection with sensitization to the hapten diphenylcyclopropenone (DPC). This receptor was identified in a woman aged 25 to 39 with alopecia areata. Some clones in this sample may be carry-over from other donors' samples. The CDR3 protein is CSARGPGGRYNEQFF. For the CDR3, the DNA is TGCAGTGCTAGAGGTCCGGGGGGAAGATACAATGAGCAGTTCTTC.